Listed here is a single TCR beta chain. This specimen comes from a study of CD8 T cells in Susac syndrome. Reverse transcription of about 0.5 to 1 ug RNA was carried out with random hexamers. TCR beta CDR3 was amplified by immunoSEQ multiplex PCR. This amplification extended across 54 Vbeta and 13 Jbeta segments. TCRdb re-analysed the immunoSEQ multiplex PCR reads in MiXCR, keeping a single row per CDR3 protein. Of 350,000 to 550,000 distinct CDR3 sequences listed, approximately 85% were seen once; the top ten hold about 0.1%. TCR beta was sequenced from blood CD8+ and CD4+ T cells. Germline V gene sequence: CDR1 MNHNS, CDR2 SASEGT. V lost 2 bases and J 1 base, leaving 8 bases between the germline ends. The CDR3 runs to 14 residues.

Sequencing was done on a sample of CD8+ T cells from PBMCs. The chain employs TRBV6-1 and TRBJ1-1; D gene ambiguous. This sequence originates from a human donor with multiple sclerosis. The CDR3 protein is CASSEFWGNTEAFF. The CDR3 nucleotides read TGTGCCAGCAGTGAATTCTGGGGGAACACTGAAGCTTTCTTT.